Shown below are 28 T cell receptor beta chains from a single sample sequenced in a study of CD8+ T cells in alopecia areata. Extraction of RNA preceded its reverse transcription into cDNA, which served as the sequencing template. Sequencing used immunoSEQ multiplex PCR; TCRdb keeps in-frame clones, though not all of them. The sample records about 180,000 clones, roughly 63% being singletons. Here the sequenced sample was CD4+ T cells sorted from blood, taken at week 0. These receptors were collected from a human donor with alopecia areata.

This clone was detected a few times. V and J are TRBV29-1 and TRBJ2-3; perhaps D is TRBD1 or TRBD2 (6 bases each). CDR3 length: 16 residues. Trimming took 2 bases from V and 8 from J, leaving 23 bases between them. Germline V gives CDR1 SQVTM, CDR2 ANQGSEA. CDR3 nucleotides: TGCAGCGTTGAACTCGGCGTGGGGGGCCAAGGGGGTACGCAGTATTTT. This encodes CSVELGVGGQGGTQYF.

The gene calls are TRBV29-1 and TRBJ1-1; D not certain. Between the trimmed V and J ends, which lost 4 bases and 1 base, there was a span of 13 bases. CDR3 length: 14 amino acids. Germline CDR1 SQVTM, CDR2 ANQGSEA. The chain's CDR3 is CSVAPSSGNTEAFF. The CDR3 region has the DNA TGCAGCGTTGCCCCATCTAGTGGGAACACTGAAGCTTTCTTT.

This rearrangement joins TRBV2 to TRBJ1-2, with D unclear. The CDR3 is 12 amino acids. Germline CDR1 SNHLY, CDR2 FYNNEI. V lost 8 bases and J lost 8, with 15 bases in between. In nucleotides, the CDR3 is TGTGCCAGCTCGACCCTTACGGGGGGCTACACCTTC. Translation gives CASSTLTGGYTF.

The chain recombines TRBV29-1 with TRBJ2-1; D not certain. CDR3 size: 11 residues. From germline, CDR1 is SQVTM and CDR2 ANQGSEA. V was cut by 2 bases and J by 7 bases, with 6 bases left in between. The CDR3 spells CSVENPNEQFF. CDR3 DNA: TGCAGCGTTGAAAACCCGAATGAGCAGTTCTTC.

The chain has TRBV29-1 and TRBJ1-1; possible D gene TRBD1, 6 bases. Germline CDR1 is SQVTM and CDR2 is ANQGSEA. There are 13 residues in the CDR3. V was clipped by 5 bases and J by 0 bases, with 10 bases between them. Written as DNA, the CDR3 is TGCAGCGTTCAGGGGCGGCTGAACACTGAAGCTTTCTTT. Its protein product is CSVQGRLNTEAFF.

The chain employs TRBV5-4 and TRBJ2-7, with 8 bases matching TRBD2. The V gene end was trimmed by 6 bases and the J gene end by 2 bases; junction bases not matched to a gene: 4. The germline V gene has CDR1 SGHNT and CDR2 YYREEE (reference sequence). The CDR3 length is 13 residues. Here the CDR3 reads CASNEAGAYEQYF. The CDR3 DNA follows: TGTGCCAGCAACGAAGCGGGGGCCTACGAGCAGTACTTC.

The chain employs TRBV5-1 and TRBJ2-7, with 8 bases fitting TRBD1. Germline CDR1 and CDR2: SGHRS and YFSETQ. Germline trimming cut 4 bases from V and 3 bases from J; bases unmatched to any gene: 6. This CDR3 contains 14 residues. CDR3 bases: TGCGCCAGCAGCGGAGGACAGGGACTCTACGAGCAGTACTTC. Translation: CASSGGQGLYEQYF.

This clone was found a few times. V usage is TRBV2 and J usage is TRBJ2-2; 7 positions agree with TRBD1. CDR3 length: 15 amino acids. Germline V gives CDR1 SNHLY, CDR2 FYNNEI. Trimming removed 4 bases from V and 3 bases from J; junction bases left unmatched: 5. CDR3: CASSAGGQDTGELFF. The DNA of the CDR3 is TGTGCCAGCAGTGCAGGGGGTCAAGACACCGGGGAGCTGTTTTTT.

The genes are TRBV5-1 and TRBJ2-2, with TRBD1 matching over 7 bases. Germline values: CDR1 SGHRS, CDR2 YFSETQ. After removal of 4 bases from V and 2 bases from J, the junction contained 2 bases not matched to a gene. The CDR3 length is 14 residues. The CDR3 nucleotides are TGCGCCAGCAGCAGGGGGCAAAACACCGGGGAGCTGTTTTTT. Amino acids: CASSRGQNTGELFF.

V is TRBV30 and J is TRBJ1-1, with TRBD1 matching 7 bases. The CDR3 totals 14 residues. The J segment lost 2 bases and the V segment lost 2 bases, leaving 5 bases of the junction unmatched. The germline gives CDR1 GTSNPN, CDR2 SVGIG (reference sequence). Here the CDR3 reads CAWSLGTVNTEAFF. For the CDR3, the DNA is TGTGCCTGGAGTCTTGGGACAGTCAACACTGAAGCTTTCTTT.

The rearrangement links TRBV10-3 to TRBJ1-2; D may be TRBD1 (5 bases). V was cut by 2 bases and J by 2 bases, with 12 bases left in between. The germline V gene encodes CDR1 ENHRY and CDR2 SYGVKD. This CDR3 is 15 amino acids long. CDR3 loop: CAISEPLGANYGYTF. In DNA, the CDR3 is TGTGCCATCAGTGAGCCTTTAGGGGCGAACTATGGCTACACCTTC.

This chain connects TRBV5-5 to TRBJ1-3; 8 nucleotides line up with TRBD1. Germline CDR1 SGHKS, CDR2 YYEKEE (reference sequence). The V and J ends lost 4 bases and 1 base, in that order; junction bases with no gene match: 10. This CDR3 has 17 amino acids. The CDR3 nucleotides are TGTGCCAGCAGCCGATGGACAGGGAGAGGGTCTGGAAACACCATATATTTT. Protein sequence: CASSRWTGRGSGNTIYF.

The CDR3 region has the DNA TGTGCCAGCAGCGCGTCAGGGGGCACAGAGACCCAGTACTTC. Amino acids: CASSASGGTETQYF. The rearrangement links TRBV9 to TRBJ2-5; 8 bases match TRBD1. Per the germline V gene, CDR1 is SGDLS and CDR2 is YYNGEE. There are 14 residues in the CDR3. V lost 3 bases and J lost 4; bases outside the gene matches: 5.

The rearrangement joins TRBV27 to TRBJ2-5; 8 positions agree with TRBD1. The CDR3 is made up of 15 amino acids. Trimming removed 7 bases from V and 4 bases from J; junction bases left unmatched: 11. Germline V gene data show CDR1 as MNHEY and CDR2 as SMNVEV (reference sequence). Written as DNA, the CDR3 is TGTGCCAGCACCCGTCGACAGGGGTTAGGAGAGACCCAGTACTTC. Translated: CASTRRQGLGETQYF.

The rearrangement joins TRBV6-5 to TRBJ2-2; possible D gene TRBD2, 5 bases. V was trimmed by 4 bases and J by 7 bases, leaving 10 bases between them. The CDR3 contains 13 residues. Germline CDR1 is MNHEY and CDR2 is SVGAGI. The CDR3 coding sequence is TGTGCCAGCAGTTTGGAGGCTCACGGGGAGCTGTTTTTT. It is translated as CASSLEAHGELFF.

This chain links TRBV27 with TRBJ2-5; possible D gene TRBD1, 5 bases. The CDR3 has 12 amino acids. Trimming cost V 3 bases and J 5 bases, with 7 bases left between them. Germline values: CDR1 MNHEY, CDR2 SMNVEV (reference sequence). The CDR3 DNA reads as TGTGCCAGCAGTTTTAGGGGCGAGACCCAGTACTTC. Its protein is CASSFRGETQYF.

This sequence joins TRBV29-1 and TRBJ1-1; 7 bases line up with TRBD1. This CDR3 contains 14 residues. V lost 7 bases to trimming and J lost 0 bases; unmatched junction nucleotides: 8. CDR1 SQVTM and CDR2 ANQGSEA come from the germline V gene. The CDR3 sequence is CSGKTGPLNTEAFF. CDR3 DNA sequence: TGCAGCGGCAAGACAGGGCCCTTGAACACTGAAGCTTTCTTT.

CDR3 protein: CAISEYPSYEQYF. CDR3 sequence (DNA): TGTGCCATCAGTGAGTATCCTTCCTACGAGCAGTACTTC. The chain is built from TRBV10-3 and TRBJ2-7; no definite D call. The CDR3 has 13 residues. Per the germline V gene, CDR1 is ENHRY and CDR2 is SYGVKD. Trimming removed 1 base from V and 1 base from J, with 5 bases in between.

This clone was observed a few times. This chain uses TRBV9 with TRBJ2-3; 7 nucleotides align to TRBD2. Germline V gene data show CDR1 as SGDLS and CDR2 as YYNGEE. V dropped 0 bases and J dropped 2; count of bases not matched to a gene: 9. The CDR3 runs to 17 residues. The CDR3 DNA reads TGTGCCAGCAGCGTAGGAATCGGCGGGGGATCCACAGATACGCAGTATTTT. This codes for CASSVGIGGGSTDTQYF.

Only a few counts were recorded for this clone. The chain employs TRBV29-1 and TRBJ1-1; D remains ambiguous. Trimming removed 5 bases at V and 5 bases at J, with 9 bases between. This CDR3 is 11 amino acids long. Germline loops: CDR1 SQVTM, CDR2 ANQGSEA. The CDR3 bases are TGCAGCGTTCACGGTGGAACTGAAGCTTTCTTT. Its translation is CSVHGGTEAFF.

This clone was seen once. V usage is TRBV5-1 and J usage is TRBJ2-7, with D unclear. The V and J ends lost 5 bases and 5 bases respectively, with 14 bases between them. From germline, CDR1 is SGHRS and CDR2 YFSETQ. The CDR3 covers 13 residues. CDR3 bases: TGCGCCAGCAGACCGGACGGCCCTCACGAGCAGTACTTC. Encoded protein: CASRPDGPHEQYF.

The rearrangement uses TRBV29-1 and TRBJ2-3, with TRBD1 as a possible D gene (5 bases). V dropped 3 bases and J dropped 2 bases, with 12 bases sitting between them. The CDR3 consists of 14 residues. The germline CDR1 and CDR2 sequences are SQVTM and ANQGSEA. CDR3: CSVDPGLNTDTQYF. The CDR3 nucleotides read TGCAGCGTTGACCCAGGGTTGAACACAGATACGCAGTATTTT.

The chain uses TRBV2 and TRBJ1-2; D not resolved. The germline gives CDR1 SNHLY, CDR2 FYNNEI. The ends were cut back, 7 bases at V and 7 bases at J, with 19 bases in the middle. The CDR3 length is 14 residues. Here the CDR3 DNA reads TGTGCCAGCAATGGGGAGCTTGGGGATGGTGGCTACACCTTC. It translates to CASNGELGDGGYTF.

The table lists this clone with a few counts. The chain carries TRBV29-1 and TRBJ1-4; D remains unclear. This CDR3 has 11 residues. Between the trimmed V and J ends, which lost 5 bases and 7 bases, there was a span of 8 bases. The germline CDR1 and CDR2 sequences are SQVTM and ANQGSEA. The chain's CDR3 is CSVLRAEKLFF. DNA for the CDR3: TGCAGCGTTCTAAGGGCTGAAAAACTGTTTTTT.

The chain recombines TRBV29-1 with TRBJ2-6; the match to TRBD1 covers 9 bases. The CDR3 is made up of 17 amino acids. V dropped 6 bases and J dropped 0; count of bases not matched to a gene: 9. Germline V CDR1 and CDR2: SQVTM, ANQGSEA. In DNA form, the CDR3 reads TGCAGCGTAGGAACCGGGACAGGGATCTCTGGGGCCAACGTCCTGACTTTC. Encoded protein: CSVGTGTGISGANVLTF.

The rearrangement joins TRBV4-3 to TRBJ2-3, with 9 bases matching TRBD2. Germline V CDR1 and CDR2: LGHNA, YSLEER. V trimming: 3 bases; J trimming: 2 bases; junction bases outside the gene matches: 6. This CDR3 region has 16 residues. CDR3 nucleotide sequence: TGCGCCAGCAGCCAGGATAGCGGGGGCCCCACAGATACGCAGTATTTT. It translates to CASSQDSGGPTDTQYF.

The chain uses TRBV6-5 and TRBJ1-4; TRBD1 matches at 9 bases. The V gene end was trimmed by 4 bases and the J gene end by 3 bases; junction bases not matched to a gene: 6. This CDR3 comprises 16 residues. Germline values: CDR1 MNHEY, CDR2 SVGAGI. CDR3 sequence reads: CASSWGTGRSNEKLFF. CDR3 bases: TGTGCCAGCAGTTGGGGGACAGGGAGGTCTAATGAAAAACTGTTTTTT.

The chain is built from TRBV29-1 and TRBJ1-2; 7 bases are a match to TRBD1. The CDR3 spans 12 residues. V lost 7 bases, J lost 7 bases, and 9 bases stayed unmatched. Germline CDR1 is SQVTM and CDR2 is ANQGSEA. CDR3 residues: CSAPTGAGGYTF. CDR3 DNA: TGCAGCGCCCCCACAGGGGCTGGTGGCTACACCTTC.